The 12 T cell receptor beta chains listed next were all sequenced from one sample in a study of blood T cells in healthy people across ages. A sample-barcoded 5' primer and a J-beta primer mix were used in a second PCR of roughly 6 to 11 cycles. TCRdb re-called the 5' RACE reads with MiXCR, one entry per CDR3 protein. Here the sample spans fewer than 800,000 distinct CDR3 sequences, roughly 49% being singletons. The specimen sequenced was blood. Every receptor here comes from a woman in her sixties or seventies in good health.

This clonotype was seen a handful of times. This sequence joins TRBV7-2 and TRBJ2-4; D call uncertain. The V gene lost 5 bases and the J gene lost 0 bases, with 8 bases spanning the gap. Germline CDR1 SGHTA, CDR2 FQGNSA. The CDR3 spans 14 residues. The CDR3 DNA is TGTGCCAGCAGCCGGGCCTTAGCCAAAAACATTCAGTACTTC. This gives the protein CASSRALAKNIQYF.

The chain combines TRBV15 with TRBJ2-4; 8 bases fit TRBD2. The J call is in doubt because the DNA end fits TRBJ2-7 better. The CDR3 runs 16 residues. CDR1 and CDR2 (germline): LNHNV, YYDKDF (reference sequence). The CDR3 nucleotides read TGTGCCACCAGCAGAGGCTCGGGAGGGTTAAGTTACGAGCAGTACTTC. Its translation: CATSRGSGGLSYEQYF.

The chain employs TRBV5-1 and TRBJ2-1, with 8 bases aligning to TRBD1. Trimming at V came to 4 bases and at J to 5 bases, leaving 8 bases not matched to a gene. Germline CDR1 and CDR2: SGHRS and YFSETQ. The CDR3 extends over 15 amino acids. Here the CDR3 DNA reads TGCGCCAGCAGCCCAGGGACAGGCGGGCACAATGAGCAGTTCTTC. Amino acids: CASSPGTGGHNEQFF.

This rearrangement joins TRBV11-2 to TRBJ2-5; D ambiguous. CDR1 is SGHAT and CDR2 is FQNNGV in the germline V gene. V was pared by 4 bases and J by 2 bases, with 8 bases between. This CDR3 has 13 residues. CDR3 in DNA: TGTGCCAGCAGCTCCTACCTTCAAGAGACCCAGTACTTC. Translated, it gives CASSSYLQETQYF.

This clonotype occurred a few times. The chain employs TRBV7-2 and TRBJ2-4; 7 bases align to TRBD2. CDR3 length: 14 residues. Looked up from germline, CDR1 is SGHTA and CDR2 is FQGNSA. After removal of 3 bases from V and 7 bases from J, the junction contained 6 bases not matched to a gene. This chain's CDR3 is CASSFLGGRNIQYF. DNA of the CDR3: TGTGCCAGCAGCTTCCTGGGAGGGAGGAACATTCAGTACTTC.

CDR3 loop: CASSSVGNYGYTF. The CDR3 coding sequence is TGTGCCAGCTCCAGCGTTGGTAACTATGGCTACACCTTC. V is TRBV4-2 and J is TRBJ1-2; D remains ambiguous. CDR1 LGHNA and CDR2 YNFKEQ come from the germline V gene. Trimming removed 8 bases at V and 1 base at J, with 11 bases between. The CDR3 runs 13 residues.

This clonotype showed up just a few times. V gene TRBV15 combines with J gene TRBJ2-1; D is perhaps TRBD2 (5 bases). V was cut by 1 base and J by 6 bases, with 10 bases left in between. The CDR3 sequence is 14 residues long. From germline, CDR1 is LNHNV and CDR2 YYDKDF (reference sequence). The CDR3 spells CATSRAGSVNEQFF. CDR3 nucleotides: TGTGCCACCAGCAGAGCGGGGAGTGTCAATGAGCAGTTCTTC.

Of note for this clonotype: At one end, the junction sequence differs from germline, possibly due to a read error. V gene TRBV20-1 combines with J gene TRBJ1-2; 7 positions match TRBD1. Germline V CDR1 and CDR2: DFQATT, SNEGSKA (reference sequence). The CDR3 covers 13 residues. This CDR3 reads CSALVRDSYGYTF. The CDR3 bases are TGTAGTGCTTTGGTGCGGGACAGCTATGGCTACACCTTC.

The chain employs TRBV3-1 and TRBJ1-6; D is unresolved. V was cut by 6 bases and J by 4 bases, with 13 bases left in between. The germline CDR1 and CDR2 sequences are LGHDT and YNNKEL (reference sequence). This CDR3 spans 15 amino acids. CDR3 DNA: TGTGCCAGCAGATCAGAACAGTTTTATAATTCACCCCTCCACTTT. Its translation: CASRSEQFYNSPLHF.

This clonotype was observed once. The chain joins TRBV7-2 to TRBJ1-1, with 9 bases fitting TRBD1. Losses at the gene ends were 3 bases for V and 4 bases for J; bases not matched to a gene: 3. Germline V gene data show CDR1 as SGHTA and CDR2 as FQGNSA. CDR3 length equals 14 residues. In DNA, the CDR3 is TGTGCCAGCAGCTTTACAGGGGGCATCACTGAAGCTTTCTTT. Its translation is CASSFTGGITEAFF.

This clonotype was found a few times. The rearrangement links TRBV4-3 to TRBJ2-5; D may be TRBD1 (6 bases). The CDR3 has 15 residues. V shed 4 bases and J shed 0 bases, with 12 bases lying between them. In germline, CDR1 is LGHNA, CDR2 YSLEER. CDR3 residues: CASSRGHQYQETQYF. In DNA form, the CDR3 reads TGCGCCAGCAGCCGGGGACACCAGTACCAAGAGACCCAGTACTTC.

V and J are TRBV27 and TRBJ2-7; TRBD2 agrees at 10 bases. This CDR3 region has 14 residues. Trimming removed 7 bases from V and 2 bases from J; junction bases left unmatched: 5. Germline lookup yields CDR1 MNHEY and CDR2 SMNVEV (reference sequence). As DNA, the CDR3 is TGTGCCAGCACTGCAGCGGGAGGGGCCTACGAGCAGTACTTC. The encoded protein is CASTAAGGAYEQYF.